The present TCR beta chain was sequenced within a study of T cell responses to AZD1222 COVID-19 vaccine. For the study at large: Pooling of second doses given at about 4 or about 12 weeks was done. Whole-study findings and limits: Samples come after the peak T cell response, not at day 14.

Points on this clone: Its antigen is currently unknown.

CDR1 is SNHLY, CDR2 FYNNEI, per germline. CDR3 size: 13 residues. The V end was cut by 4 bases, the J end by 2 bases, with 5 bases between. Only in-frame clones appear in the TCRdb table, and some are missing; sequencing was by immunoSEQ multiplex PCR. The sample records 130,000 or so clones, 92% being singletons. The chain employs TRBV2 and TRBJ2-2; possibly TRBD2 for D (5 bases). Sample: peripheral blood, taken on day 0 of AZD1222 vaccination. The clonotype comes from an adult in good health. The DNA of the CDR3 is TGTGCCAGCAGTGGGACTAACACCGGGGAGCTGTTTTTT. Its translation: CASSGTNTGELFF.